The rows below give T cell receptor beta chains drawn from one sample of a study of blood T cell repertoires in COVID-19. Method: immunoSEQ multiplex PCR; TCRdb's copy keeps in-frame clones and lacks some. This sample has 37,000 or so clones, with around 85% found just once. The specimen sequenced was peripheral blood. These receptors were taken from a man older than 75 with active or convalescent COVID-19. The CDR3 runs from the conserved cysteine through the conserved F or W. The D gene is left open where the match is weak. Clone size appears in some rows only: once, few, many, or a class for an expanded clone.

J: TRBJ1-1
length: 13
D: .
V: TRBV19
size: .
CDR3: CASSGSRGTEAFF
DNA: TGTGCCAGTAGTGGGTCGCGGGGGACTGAAGCTTTCTTT

J: TRBJ2-5
length: 14
D: .
V: TRBV4-2
size: .
CDR3: CASSQERGRETQYF
DNA: TGTGCCAGCAGCCAAGAACGAGGGCGGGAGACCCAGTACTTC

J: TRBJ2-5
length: 15
D: TRBD2
V: TRBV7-2
size: .
CDR3: CASRPPGLISETQYF
DNA: TGTGCCAGCAGGCCACCGGGACTAATTTCGGAGACCCAGTACTTC

J: TRBJ2-5
length: 14
D: TRBD1
V: TRBV29-1
size: .
CDR3: CSVTDRGHQETQYF
DNA: TGCAGCGTTACTGACAGGGGGCACCAAGAGACCCAGTACTTC

J: TRBJ2-7
length: 14
D: TRBD1
V: TRBV19
size: .
CDR3: CASSPSTGNYEQYF
DNA: TGTGCCAGTAGTCCTTCGACAGGGAACTACGAGCAGTACTTC

J: TRBJ2-3
length: 14
D: .
V: TRBV19
size: .
CDR3: CATRGKGGEYTQYF
DNA: TGTGCCACCAGGGGGAAGGGGGGTGAATATACGCAGTATTTT

J: TRBJ2-2
length: 13
D: TRBD1
V: TRBV24-1
size: .
CDR3: CAPPGQETGELFF
DNA: TGTGCCCCCCCGGGACAGGAAACCGGGGAGCTGTTTTTT

J: TRBJ1-2
length: 12
D: .
V: TRBV29-1
size: .
CDR3: CSVESIVYGYTF
DNA: TGCAGCGTTGAGTCAATAGTATATGGCTACACCTTC

J: TRBJ2-7
length: 15
D: .
V: TRBV3-1/TRBV3-2
size: .
CDR3: CASSQALPGAYEQYF
DNA: TGTGCCAGCAGCCAAGCTTTGCCAGGGGCGTACGAGCAGTACTTC

J: TRBJ1-1
length: 17
D: .
V: TRBV4-3
size: .
CDR3: CASSQRVIGSGGTEAFF
DNA: TGCGCCAGCAGCCAACGGGTAATCGGATCCGGTGGGACTGAAGCTTTCTTT

J: TRBJ2-5
length: 16
D: TRBD2
V: TRBV3-1/TRBV3-2
size: .
CDR3: CASSQEGRGARGTQYF
DNA: TGTGCCAGCAGCCAAGAAGGGCGGGGGGCCCGTGGGACCCAGTACTTC

J: TRBJ2-7
length: 15
D: .
V: TRBV15
size: .
CDR3: CATSRDPGEASEQYF
DNA: TGTGCCACCAGCAGAGATCCGGGGGAGGCGTCCGAGCAGTACTTC

J: TRBJ1-6
length: 14
D: TRBD1
V: TRBV19
size: .
CDR3: CATSGQGHNSPLHF
DNA: TGTGCCACCAGCGGACAGGGCCATAATTCACCCCTCCACTTT

J: TRBJ2-7
length: 11
D: .
V: TRBV6-5
size: once
CDR3: CASSSETVQYF
DNA: TGTGCCAGCAGTTCCGAGACAGTGCAGTACTTC

J: TRBJ2-7
length: 15
D: .
V: TRBV6-5
size: .
CDR3: CASTKRYSRSYEQYF
DNA: TGTGCCAGCACCAAACGGTATTCTCGGTCCTACGAGCAGTACTTC

J: TRBJ2-1
length: 15
D: TRBD2
V: TRBV18
size: .
CDR3: CASSLSGGFRNEQFF
DNA: TGTGCCAGCTCGCTTAGCGGGGGGTTCCGGAATGAGCAGTTCTTC

J: TRBJ2-5
length: 13
D: TRBD1
V: TRBV19
size: .
CDR3: CASSRDRGETQYF
DNA: TGTGCCAGTAGTAGGGACAGGGGGGAGACCCAGTACTTC

J: TRBJ1-1
length: 16
D: TRBD1
V: TRBV5-4
size: .
CDR3: CASSLEGQGWWREAFF
DNA: TGTGCCAGCAGCTTAGAGGGACAGGGTTGGTGGCGGGAGGCTTTCTTT

J: TRBJ2-7
length: 18
D: TRBD2
V: TRBV4-3
size: .
CDR3: CASSQALGTSGSSYEQYF
DNA: TGCGCCAGCAGCCAAGCACTCGGGACTAGCGGGAGTAGTTACGAGCAGTACTTC

J: TRBJ2-7
length: 16
D: TRBD1
V: TRBV6-5
size: .
CDR3: CASSSGGTGEAYEQYF
DNA: TGTGCCAGCAGTTCCGGCGGGACAGGGGAAGCCTACGAGCAGTACTTC

J: TRBJ2-5
length: 16
D: TRBD1
V: TRBV11-2
size: .
CDR3: CASSLDGDRNQETQYF
DNA: TGTGCCAGCAGCTTAGACGGGGACAGGAATCAAGAGACCCAGTACTTC

J: TRBJ1-2
length: 14
D: .
V: TRBV27
size: .
CDR3: CASRGGFGGSGYTF
DNA: TGTGCCAGCAGGGGAGGATTCGGGGGGTCGGGCTACACCTTC

J: TRBJ1-1
length: 15
D: TRBD1
V: TRBV4-3
size: .
CDR3: CASSQDSGGNTEAFF
DNA: TGCGCCAGCAGCCAAGACTCAGGGGGCAACACTGAAGCTTTCTTT

J: TRBJ1-2
length: 17
D: TRBD1
V: TRBV18
size: once
CDR3: CASSPEGTGVLNYGYTF
DNA: TGTGCCAGCTCACCGGAAGGGACAGGGGTCCTTAACTATGGCTACACCTTC

J: TRBJ1-2
length: 14
D: .
V: TRBV7-5
size: .
CDR3: CARISPRGSYGYTF
DNA: TGTGCCAGAATCTCACCAAGGGGTTCCTATGGCTACACCTTC

J: TRBJ2-1
length: 16
D: TRBD2
V: TRBV6-7
size: .
CDR3: CASSPGTSGGYNEQFF
DNA: TGTGCCAGCAGTCCCGGGACTAGCGGGGGATACAATGAGCAGTTCTTC

J: TRBJ2-1
length: 15
D: .
V: TRBV3-1/TRBV3-2
size: .
CDR3: CASSHMPWGDNEQFF
DNA: TGTGCCAGCAGCCATATGCCCTGGGGCGACAATGAGCAGTTCTTC

J: TRBJ2-1
length: 15
D: .
V: TRBV7-9
size: .
CDR3: CASSLGEKWYNEQFF
DNA: TGTGCCAGCAGCTTAGGGGAGAAGTGGTACAATGAGCAGTTCTTC

J: TRBJ1-1
length: 15
D: TRBD1
V: TRBV7-9
size: .
CDR3: CASSSRDRADTEAFF
DNA: TGTGCCAGCAGCTCCAGGGACAGGGCTGACACTGAAGCTTTCTTT

J: TRBJ1-2
length: 13
D: .
V: TRBV19
size: once
CDR3: CASTAQGGYGYTF
DNA: TGTGCCAGTACGGCCCAGGGAGGCTATGGCTACACCTTC

J: TRBJ2-1
length: 13
D: .
V: TRBV11-3
size: once
CDR3: CASSLMGAGEQFF
DNA: TGTGCCAGCAGCTTAATGGGCGCTGGTGAGCAGTTCTTC